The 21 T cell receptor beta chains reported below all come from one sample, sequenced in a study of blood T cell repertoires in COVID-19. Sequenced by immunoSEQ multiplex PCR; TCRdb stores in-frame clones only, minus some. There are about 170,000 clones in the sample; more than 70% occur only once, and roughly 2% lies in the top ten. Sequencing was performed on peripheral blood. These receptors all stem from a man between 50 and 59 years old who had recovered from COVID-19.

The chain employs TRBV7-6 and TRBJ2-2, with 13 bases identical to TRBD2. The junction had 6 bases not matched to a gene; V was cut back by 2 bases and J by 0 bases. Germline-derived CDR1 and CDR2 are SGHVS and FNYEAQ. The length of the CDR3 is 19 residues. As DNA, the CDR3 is TGTGCCAGCAGCTTATTTGGGACTAGCGGGGCCTCGAACACCGGGGAGCTGTTTTTT. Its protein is CASSLFGTSGASNTGELFF.

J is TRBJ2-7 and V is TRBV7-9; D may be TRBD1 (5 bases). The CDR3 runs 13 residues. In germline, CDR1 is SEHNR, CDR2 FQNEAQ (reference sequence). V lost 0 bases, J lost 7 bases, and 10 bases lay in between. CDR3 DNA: TGTGCCAGCAGCTTAGCCGGTACAGGAGAGCAGTACTTC. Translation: CASSLAGTGEQYF.

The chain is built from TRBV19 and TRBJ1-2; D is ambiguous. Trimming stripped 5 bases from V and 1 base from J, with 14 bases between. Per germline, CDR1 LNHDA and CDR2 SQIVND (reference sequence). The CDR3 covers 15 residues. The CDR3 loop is CASSGVGEGNYGYTF. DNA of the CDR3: TGTGCCAGTAGTGGAGTCGGGGAGGGTAACTATGGCTACACCTTC.

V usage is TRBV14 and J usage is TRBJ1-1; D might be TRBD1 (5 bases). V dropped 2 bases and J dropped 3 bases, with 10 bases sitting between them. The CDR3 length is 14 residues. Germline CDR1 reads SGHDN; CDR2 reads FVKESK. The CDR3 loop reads CASSQRDWYTEAFF. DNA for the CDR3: TGTGCCAGCAGCCAACGGGACTGGTACACTGAAGCTTTCTTT.

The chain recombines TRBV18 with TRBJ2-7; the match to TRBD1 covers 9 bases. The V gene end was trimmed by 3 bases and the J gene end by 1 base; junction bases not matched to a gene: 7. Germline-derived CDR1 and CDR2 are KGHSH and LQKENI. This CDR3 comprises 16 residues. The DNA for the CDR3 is TGTGCCAGCTCACCGGTCGGGACAGGGTTGTCCTACGAGCAGTACTTC. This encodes CASSPVGTGLSYEQYF.

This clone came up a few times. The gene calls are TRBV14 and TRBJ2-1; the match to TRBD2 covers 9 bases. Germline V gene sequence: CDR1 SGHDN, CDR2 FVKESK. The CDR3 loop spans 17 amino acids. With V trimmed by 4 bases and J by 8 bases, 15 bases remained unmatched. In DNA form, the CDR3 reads TGTGCCAGCAGCCCGATGGTCGGAGCGGGGGGTTTCGATGAGCAGTTCTTC. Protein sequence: CASSPMVGAGGFDEQFF.

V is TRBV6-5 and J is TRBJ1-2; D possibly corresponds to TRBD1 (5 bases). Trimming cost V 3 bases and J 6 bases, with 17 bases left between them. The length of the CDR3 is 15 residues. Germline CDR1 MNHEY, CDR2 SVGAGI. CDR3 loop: CASSYRVRAVHGYTF. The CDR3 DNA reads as TGTGCCAGCAGTTATCGTGTCAGGGCAGTTCATGGCTACACCTTC.

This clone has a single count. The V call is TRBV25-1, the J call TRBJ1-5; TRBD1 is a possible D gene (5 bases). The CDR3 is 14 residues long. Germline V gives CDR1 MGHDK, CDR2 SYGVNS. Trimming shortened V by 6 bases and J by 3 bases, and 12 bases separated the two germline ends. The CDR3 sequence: CASSAGGDNQPQHF. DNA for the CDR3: TGTGCCAGCAGCGCGGGAGGGGACAATCAGCCCCAGCATTTT.

CDR3 sequence: CASRGVGVAYEQYF. Here the CDR3 DNA reads TGTGCCAGCAGGGGCGTGGGAGTAGCCTACGAGCAGTACTTC. This sequence joins TRBV7-4 and TRBJ2-7, with a weak D call TRBD2 (5 bases). V lost 6 bases and J lost 2, with 14 bases in between. CDR1 is SGHVT, CDR2 SQSDAQ, per germline. This CDR3 comprises 14 residues.

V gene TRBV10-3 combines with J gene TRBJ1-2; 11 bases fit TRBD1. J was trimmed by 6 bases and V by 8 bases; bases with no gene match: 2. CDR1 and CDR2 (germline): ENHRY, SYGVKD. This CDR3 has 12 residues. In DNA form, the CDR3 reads TGTGCCATCCAGGGACAGGGGGATGGCTACACCTTC. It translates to CAIQGQGDGYTF.

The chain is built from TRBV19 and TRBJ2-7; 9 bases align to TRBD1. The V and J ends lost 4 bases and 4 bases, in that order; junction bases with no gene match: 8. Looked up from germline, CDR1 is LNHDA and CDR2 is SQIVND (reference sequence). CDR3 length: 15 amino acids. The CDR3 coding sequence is TGTGCCAGTAGTAGCACCGGGACAGGGCTGTACGAGCAGTACTTC. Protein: CASSSTGTGLYEQYF. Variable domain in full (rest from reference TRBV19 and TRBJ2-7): DGGITQSPKYLFRKEGQNVTLSCEQNLNHDAMYWYRQDPGQGLRLIYYSQIVNDFQKGDIAEGYSVSREKKESFPLTVTSAQKNPTAFYLCASSSTGTGLYEQYFGPGTRLTVT.

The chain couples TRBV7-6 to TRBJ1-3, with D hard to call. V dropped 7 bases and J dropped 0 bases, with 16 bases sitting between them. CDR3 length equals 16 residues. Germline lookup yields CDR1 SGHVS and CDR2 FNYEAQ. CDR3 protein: CASTEDTLNSGNTIYF. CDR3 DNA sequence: TGTGCCAGCACCGAAGACACTCTGAACTCTGGAAACACCATATATTTT.

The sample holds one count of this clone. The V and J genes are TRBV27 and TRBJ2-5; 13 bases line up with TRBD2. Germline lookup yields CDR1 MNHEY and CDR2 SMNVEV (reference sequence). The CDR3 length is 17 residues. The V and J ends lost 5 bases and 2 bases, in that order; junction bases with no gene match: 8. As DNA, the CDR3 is TGTGCCAGCAGTCCTCGAAGGACTAGCGGGGGACAAGAGACCCAGTACTTC. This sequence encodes CASSPRRTSGGQETQYF.

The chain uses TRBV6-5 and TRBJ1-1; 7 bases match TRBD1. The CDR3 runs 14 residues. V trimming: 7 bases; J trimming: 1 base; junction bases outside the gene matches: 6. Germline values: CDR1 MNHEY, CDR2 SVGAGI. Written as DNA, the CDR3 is TGTGCCAGCATCCCGACAGGGCGGAACACTGAAGCTTTCTTT. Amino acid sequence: CASIPTGRNTEAFF.

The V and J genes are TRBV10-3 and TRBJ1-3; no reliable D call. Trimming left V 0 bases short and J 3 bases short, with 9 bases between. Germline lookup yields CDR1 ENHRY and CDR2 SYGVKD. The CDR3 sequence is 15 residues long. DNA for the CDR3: TGTGCCATCAGTGAGTCGCTCGGGAGTGGAAACACCATATATTTT. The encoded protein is CAISESLGSGNTIYF.

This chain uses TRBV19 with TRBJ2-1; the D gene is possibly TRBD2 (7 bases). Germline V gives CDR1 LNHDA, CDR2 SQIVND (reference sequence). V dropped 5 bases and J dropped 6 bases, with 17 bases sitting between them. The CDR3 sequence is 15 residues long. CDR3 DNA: TGTGCCAGTAGTTTAACCGCGGGGGCTGCCAATGAGCAGTTCTTC. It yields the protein CASSLTAGAANEQFF.

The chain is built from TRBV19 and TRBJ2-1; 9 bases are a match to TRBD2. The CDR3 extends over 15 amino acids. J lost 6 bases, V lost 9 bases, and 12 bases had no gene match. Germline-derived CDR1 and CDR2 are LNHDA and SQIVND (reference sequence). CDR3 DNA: TGTGCCAGCCCCACGTGGCGGGGGGGTACCAATGAGCAGTTCTTC. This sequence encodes CASPTWRGGTNEQFF.

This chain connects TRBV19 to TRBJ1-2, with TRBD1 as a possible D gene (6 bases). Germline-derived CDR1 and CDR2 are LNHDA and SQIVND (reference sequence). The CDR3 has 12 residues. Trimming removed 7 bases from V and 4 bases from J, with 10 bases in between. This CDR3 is CASTDRLYGYTF. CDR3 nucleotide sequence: TGTGCCAGTACCGACAGGCTCTATGGCTACACCTTC. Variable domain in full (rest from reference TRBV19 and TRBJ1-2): DGGITQSPKYLFRKEGQNVTLSCEQNLNHDAMYWYRQDPGQGLRLIYYSQIVNDFQKGDIAEGYSVSREKKESFPLTVTSAQKNPTAFYLCASTDRLYGYTFGSGTRLTVV.

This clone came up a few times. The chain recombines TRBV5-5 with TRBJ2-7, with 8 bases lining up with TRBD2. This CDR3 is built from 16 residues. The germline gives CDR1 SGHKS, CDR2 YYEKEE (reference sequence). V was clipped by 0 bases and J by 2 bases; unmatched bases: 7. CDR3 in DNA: TGTGCCAGCAGCTTGGCTGCGGGAGGTCCTACCTACGAGCAGTACTTC. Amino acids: CASSLAAGGPTYEQYF.

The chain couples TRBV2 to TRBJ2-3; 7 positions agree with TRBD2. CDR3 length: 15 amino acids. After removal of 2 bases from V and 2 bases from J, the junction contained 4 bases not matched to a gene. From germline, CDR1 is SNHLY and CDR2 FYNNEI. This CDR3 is CASSEFGGDTDTQYF. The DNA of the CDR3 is TGTGCCAGCAGTGAATTTGGGGGGGACACAGATACGCAGTATTTT.

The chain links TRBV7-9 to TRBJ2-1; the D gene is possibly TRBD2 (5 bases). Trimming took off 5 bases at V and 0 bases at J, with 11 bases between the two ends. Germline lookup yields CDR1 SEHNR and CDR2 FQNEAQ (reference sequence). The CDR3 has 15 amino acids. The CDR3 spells CASSPSGTSYNEQFF. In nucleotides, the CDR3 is TGTGCCAGCAGCCCAAGCGGAACCTCCTACAATGAGCAGTTCTTC.